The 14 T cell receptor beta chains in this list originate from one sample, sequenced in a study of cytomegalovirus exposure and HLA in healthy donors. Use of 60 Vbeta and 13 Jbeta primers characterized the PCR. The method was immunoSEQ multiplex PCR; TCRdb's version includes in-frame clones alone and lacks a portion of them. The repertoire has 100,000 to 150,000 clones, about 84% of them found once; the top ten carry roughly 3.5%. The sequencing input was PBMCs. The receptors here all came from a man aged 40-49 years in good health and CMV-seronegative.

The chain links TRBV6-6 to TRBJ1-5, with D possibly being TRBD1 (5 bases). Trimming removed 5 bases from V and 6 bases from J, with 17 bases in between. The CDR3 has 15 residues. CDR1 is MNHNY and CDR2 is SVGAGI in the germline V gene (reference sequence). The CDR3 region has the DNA TGTGCCAGCAGTCTCTCGGCAGGGAAAAGTCAGCCCCAGCATTTT. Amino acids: CASSLSAGKSQPQHF.

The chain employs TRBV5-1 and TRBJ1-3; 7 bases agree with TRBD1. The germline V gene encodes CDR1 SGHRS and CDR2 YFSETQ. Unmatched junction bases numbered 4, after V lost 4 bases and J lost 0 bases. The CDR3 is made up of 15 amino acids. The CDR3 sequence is CASSPRGDSGNTIYF. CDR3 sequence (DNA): TGCGCCAGCAGCCCCAGGGGGGACTCTGGAAACACCATATATTTT.

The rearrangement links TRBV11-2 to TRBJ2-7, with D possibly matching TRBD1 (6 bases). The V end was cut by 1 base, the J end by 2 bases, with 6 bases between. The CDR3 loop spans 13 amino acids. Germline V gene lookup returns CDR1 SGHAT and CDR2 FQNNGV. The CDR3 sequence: CASSLGGPYEQYF. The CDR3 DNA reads TGTGCCAGCAGCTTAGGGGGGCCCTACGAGCAGTACTTC. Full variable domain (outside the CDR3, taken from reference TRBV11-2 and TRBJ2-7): EAGVAQSPRYKIIEKRQSVAFWCNPISGHATLYWYQQILGQGPKLLIQFQNNGVVDDSQLPKDRFSAERLKGVDSTLKIQPAKLEDSAVYLCASSLGGPYEQYFGPGTRLTVT.

The CDR3: CASSQDEGLVNTEAFF. The CDR3 DNA reads TGTGCCAGCAGCCAAGATGAGGGCCTGGTGAACACTGAAGCTTTCTTT. The chain links TRBV4-2 to TRBJ1-1; D gene uncertain. CDR1 is LGHNA and CDR2 is YNFKEQ in the germline V gene. Between the trimmed V and J ends, which lost 0 bases and 0 bases, there was a span of 11 bases. The CDR3 is 16 amino acids.

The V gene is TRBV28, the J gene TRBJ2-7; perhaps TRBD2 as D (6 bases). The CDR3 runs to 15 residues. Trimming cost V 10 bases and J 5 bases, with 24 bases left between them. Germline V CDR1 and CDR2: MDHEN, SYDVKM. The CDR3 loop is CATTTRTNLLDEQYF. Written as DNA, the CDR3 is TGTGCCACCACGACACGGACTAACCTTTTGGACGAGCAGTACTTC. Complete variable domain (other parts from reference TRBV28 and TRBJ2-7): DVKVTQSSRYLVKRTGEKVFLECVQDMDHENMFWYRQDPGLGLRLIYFSYDVKMKEKGDIPEGYSVSREKKERFSLILESASTNQTSMYLCATTTRTNLLDEQYFGPGTRLTVT.

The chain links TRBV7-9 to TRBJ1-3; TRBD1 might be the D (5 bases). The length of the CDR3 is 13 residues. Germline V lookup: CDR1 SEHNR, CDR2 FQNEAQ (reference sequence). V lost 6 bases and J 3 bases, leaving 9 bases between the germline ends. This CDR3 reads CASRQGSGNTIYF. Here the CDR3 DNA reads TGTGCCAGCAGGCAGGGAAGTGGAAACACCATATATTTT.

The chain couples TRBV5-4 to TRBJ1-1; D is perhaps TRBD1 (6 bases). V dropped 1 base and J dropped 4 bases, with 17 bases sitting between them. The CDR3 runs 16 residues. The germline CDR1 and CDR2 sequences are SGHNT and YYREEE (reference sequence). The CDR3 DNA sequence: TGTGCCAGCAGCTTGAGGGGGGGTGGTGTCGTCACTGAAGCTTTCTTT. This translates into CASSLRGGGVVTEAFF.

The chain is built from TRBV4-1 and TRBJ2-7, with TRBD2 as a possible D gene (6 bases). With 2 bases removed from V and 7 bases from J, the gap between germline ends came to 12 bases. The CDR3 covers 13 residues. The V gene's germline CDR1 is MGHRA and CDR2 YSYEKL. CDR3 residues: CASSQILAPEQYF. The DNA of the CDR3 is TGCGCCAGCAGCCAAATACTAGCCCCGGAGCAGTACTTC.

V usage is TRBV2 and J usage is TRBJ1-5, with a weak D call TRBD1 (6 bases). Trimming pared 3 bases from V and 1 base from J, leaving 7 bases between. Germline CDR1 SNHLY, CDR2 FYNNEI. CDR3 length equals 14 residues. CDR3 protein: CASSDTGSNQPQHF. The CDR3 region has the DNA TGTGCCAGCAGTGACACAGGGAGCAATCAGCCCCAGCATTTT.

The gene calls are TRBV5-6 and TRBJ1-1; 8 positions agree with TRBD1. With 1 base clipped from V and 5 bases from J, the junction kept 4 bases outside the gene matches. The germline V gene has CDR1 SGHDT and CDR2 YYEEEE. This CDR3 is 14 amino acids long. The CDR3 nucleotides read TGTGCCAGCAGCTTGCAGGGGGCGGCGACTGAAGCTTTCTTT. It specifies CASSLQGAATEAFF.

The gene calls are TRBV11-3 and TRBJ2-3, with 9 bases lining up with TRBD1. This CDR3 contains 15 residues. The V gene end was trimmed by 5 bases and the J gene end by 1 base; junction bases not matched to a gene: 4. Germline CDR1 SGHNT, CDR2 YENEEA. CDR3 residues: CASSERTGGTDTQYF. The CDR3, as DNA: TGTGCCAGCAGCGAGAGGACAGGGGGCACAGATACGCAGTATTTT. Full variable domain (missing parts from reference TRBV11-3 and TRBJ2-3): EAGVVQSPRYKIIEKKQPVAFWCNPISGHNTLYWYLQNLGQGPELLIRYENEEAVDDSQLPKDRFSAERLKGVDSTLKIQPAELGDSAVYLCASSERTGGTDTQYFGPGTRLTVL.

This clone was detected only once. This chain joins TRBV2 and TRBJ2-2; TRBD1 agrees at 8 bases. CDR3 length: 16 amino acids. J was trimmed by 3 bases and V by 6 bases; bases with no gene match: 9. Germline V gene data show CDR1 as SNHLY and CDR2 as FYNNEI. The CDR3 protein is CASRARQGTYTGELFF. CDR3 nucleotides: TGTGCCAGCAGAGCGAGACAGGGGACCTACACCGGGGAGCTGTTTTTT.

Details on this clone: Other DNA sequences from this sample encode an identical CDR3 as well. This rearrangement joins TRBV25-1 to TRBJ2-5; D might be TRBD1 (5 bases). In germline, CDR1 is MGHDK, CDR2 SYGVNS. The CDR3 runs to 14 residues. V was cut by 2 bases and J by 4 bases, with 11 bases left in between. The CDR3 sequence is CASSERGHRETQYF. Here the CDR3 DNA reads TGTGCCAGCAGTGAACGCGGACACAGAGAGACCCAGTACTTC. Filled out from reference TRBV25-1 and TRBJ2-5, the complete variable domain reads EADIYQTPRYLVIGTGKKITLECSQTMGHDKMYWYQQDPGMELHLIHYSYGVNSTEKGDLSSESTVSRIRTEHFPLTLESARPSHTSQYLCASSERGHRETQYFGPGTRLLVL.

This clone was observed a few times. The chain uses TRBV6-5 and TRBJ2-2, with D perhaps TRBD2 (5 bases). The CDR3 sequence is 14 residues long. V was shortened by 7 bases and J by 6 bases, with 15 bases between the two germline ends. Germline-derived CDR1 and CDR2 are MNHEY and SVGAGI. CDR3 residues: CASTQMGVAGELFF. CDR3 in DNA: TGTGCCAGCACCCAAATGGGAGTAGCCGGGGAGCTGTTTTTT.